This passage covers 15 T cell receptor beta chains from one sample sequenced in a study of radiotherapy plus CTLA-4 blockade in lung cancer. The table came from immunoSEQ multiplex PCR; TCRdb's copy has only in-frame clones and leaves some out. This table has around 14,000 clones, roughly 70% appearing once. The source was peripheral blood, collected from a patient treated with radiotherapy plus ipilimumab. These receptors were taken from a human donor with non-small cell lung cancer whose response to radiotherapy plus ipilimumab could not be evaluated.

The gene calls are TRBV2 and TRBJ1-2; TRBD1 might be the D (5 bases). The CDR3 totals 11 residues. Trimming left V 5 bases short and J 8 bases short, with 9 bases between. Per the germline V gene, CDR1 is SNHLY and CDR2 is FYNNEI. In DNA form, the CDR3 reads TGTGCCAGCAGTTGGGCAGGGGGCTACACCTTC. Amino acids: CASSWAGGYTF.

This chain joins TRBV29-1 and TRBJ1-2, with a weak D call TRBD1 (5 bases). The CDR3 is 13 amino acids. From germline, CDR1 is SQVTM and CDR2 ANQGSEA. Deletions cut 6 bases from V and 8 bases from J, with 19 bases between. CDR3 coding DNA: TGCAGCGTAGACTTGGGCAGGGTGTTCGGCTACACCTTC. Protein: CSVDLGRVFGYTF.

This clone has more than one count but fewer than ten. The chain employs TRBV5-4 and TRBJ1-6, with a possible D match to TRBD1 (6 bases). The V gene lost 3 bases and the J gene lost 10 bases, with 17 bases spanning the gap. CDR1 and CDR2 (germline): SGHNT, YYREEE (reference sequence). The length of the CDR3 is 15 residues. Here the CDR3 DNA reads TGTGCCAGCAGCTCTGGCCAGGGGATGGGGTCACCCCTCCACTTT. It encodes CASSSGQGMGSPLHF.

This chain links TRBV6-4 with TRBJ1-2; TRBD1 is a possible D gene (6 bases). CDR3 length equals 12 residues. The V end lost 3 bases, the J end lost 5 bases, and 7 bases lay between the germline ends. The germline V gene encodes CDR1 MRHNA and CDR2 SNTAGT. The CDR3 sequence is CASSEQGYGYTF. CDR3 DNA: TGTGCCAGCAGTGAACAGGGATATGGCTACACCTTC.

The chain links TRBV19 to TRBJ1-6; D uncertain. Germline V gives CDR1 LNHDA, CDR2 SQIVND (reference sequence). The CDR3 spans 13 residues. V was clipped by 6 bases and J by 9 bases, with 12 bases between them. CDR3 in DNA: TGTGCCAGTAGCGAGGAGGGAGGTTCACCCCTCCACTTT. It is translated as CASSEEGGSPLHF.

The chain uses TRBV5-1 and TRBJ2-1; D may be TRBD1 (5 bases). The V gene lost 5 bases and the J gene lost 9 bases, with 15 bases spanning the gap. The CDR3 contains 13 residues. Germline CDR1 SGHRS, CDR2 YFSETQ. This CDR3 is CASRSVQGSEQFF. The CDR3 region has the DNA TGCGCCAGCAGGTCGGTCCAGGGAAGTGAGCAGTTCTTC.

The chain joins TRBV9 to TRBJ1-3; D possibly corresponds to TRBD1 (6 bases). This CDR3 comprises 12 residues. Germline V lookup: CDR1 SGDLS, CDR2 YYNGEE. V lost 3 bases, J lost 15 bases, and 16 bases lay in between. CDR3 in DNA: TGTGCCAGCAGCGAAGACGACAGGACCCGATATTTT. This sequence encodes CASSEDDRTRYF.

This rearrangement joins TRBV5-6 to TRBJ1-4, with 7 bases fitting TRBD1. Trimming at V came to 4 bases and at J to 7 bases, leaving 16 bases not matched to a gene. Looked up from germline, CDR1 is SGHDT and CDR2 is YYEEEE. This CDR3 region has 17 residues. The chain's CDR3 is CASSPGTLTGTLEKLFF. As DNA, the CDR3 is TGTGCCAGCAGCCCTGGGACCCTGACAGGGACCCTTGAAAAACTGTTTTTT. The full variable domain, its missing parts supplied by reference TRBV5-6 and TRBJ1-4, is DAGVTQSPTHLIKTRGQQVTLRCSPKSGHDTVSWYQQALGQGPQFIFQYYEEEERQRGNFPDRFSGHQFPNYSSELNVNALLLGDSALYLCASSPGTLTGTLEKLFFGSGTQLSVL.

The rearrangement joins TRBV4-1 to TRBJ1-1; possible D gene TRBD1, 5 bases. V was cut by 5 bases and J by 4 bases, with 14 bases left in between. From germline, CDR1 is MGHRA and CDR2 YSYEKL. The CDR3 runs to 14 residues. CDR3 bases: TGCGCCAGCAGCGAGCAGGGAAGGAGCACTGAAGCTTTCTTT. This translates into CASSEQGRSTEAFF.

The genes are TRBV11-2 and TRBJ2-7, with TRBD2 identical over 7 bases. Germline assignment: CDR1 SGHAT and CDR2 FQNNGV. The CDR3 loop spans 14 amino acids. V shed 3 bases and J 5 bases; nucleotides not matched to a gene: 7. The CDR3 nucleotides read TGTGCCAGCAGCTTTTGGCAGGGAGGGAACGAGCAGTACTTC. Translated: CASSFWQGGNEQYF.

The V gene is TRBV7-8, the J gene TRBJ2-6; TRBD1 agrees at 8 bases. This CDR3 spans 18 amino acids. CDR1 and CDR2 (germline): SGHVS, FQNEAQ. The junction had 9 bases not matched to a gene; V was cut back by 5 bases and J by 0 bases. The CDR3 nucleotides read TGTGCCAGCAGCCTTCGAACCAGGGGGCTCTCTGGGGCCAACGTCCTGACTTTC. It translates to CASSLRTRGLSGANVLTF.

This sequence joins TRBV5-4 and TRBJ1-3; weak D call: TRBD1 (6 bases). V was cut by 5 bases and J by 0 bases, with 15 bases left in between. The CDR3 consists of 16 residues. Germline V lookup: CDR1 SGHNT, CDR2 YYREEE (reference sequence). The CDR3 DNA follows: TGTGCCAGCAGAACTGGGACACAACTCTCTGGAAACACCATATATTTT. The encoded protein is CASRTGTQLSGNTIYF.

The gene calls are TRBV5-1 and TRBJ2-5, with TRBD2 identical over 9 bases. Germline V CDR1 and CDR2: SGHRS, YFSETQ. V lost 0 bases and J lost 1; bases outside the gene matches: 4. The CDR3 is made up of 16 amino acids. CDR3: CASSLALAGPQETQYF. DNA of the CDR3: TGCGCCAGCAGCTTGGCCCTAGCGGGGCCCCAAGAGACCCAGTACTTC.

This clone appeared a few times. The chain links TRBV30 to TRBJ2-7; 8 nucleotides match TRBD1. This CDR3 has 11 amino acids. Looked up from germline, CDR1 is GTSNPN and CDR2 is SVGIG (reference sequence). V trimming: 3 bases; J trimming: 7 bases; junction bases outside the gene matches: 2. CDR3 in DNA: TGTGCCTGGAGACAGGGGGATGAGCAGTACTTC. Its protein is CAWRQGDEQYF.

The rearrangement links TRBV5-6 to TRBJ2-1, with 8 bases lining up with TRBD1. The CDR3 sequence is 15 residues long. Germline V gene lookup returns CDR1 SGHDT and CDR2 YYEEEE. Losses at the gene ends were 3 bases for V and 8 bases for J; bases not matched to a gene: 10. The CDR3 sequence: CASSYSTGVAYEQFF. DNA of the CDR3: TGTGCCAGCAGCTACTCGACAGGGGTTGCCTATGAGCAGTTCTTC.